Listed below are T cell receptor beta chains from one sample, sequenced in a study of a mutant IDH1 vaccine in newly diagnosed glioma. No antigen is known for these receptors. TCRdb's copy holds only in-frame clones and misses some; the assay was immunoSEQ multiplex PCR. This table has over 55,000 clones, about four fifths appearing once. Sequenced material: PBMCs, taken from a glioma patient whose treatment included an IDH1 peptide vaccine. All receptors derive from a man aged 30-40 years with glioma. CDR3s include the opening cysteine and the closing phenylalanine or tryptophan. A D gene is named only where the DNA matches it firmly. Only some rows state a clone size, as once, few, many or a class for expanded clones.

d_call clone_size j_call v_call cdr3_nt cdr3_aa
TRBD2 NA TRBJ2-5 TRBV14 TGTGCCAGCAGCCTAACGACTAGCGGGATAGAGACCCAGTACTTC CASSLTTSGIETQYF
TRBD1 NA TRBJ1-1 TRBV5-4 TGTGCCAGCAGCCAAAACAGGGGGCAAGGCACTGAAGCTTTCTTT CASSQNRGQGTEAFF
NA NA TRBJ2-7 TRBV9 TGTGCCAGCAGCGACCTAGGGGGGTCGTTC CASSDLGGSF
TRBD2 NA TRBJ2-7 TRBV7-2 TGTGCCAGCAGCCCAGGTAGCGGGAGGCACAACGAGCAGTACTTC CASSPGSGRHNEQYF
TRBD1 few TRBJ2-3 TRBV10-2 TGCGCCAGCAGCCGCGGGACAGGAAGAAGGACAGATACGCAGTATTTT CASSRGTGRRTDTQYF
TRBD1 NA TRBJ1-1 TRBV28 TGTGCCAGCAGCCCCCCGGGAGGGGGCAGGGGTTCCGAAATGAACACTGAAGCTTTCTTT CASSPPGGGRGSEMNTEAFF
NA NA TRBJ2-3 TRBV5-1 TGCGCCAGCAGCGCCCGGCGCACAGATACGCAGTATTTT CASSARRTDTQYF
TRBD1 NA TRBJ1-6 TRBV15 TGTGCCACCAGCAGGGGGACAGGGGGCAACTCACCCCTCCACTTT CATSRGTGGNSPLHF
TRBD2 NA TRBJ2-1 TRBV4-1 TGCGCCAGCAGCTTACGGGAGGGCTCCTACAATGAGCAGTTCTTC CASSLREGSYNEQFF
TRBD1 NA TRBJ2-2 TRBV5-1 TGCGCCAGCAGTGCGGACAGGGTGAACACCGGGGAGCTGTTTTTT CASSADRVNTGELFF
NA NA TRBJ2-5 TRBV5-1 TGCGCCAGCAGCCAAACCCGGGAAGAGACCCAGTACTTC CASSQTREETQYF
TRBD2 NA TRBJ2-1 TRBV19 TGTGCCAGTAGTTCCCCCCCAGGGACTAGCAGAAACAATGAGCAGTTCTTC CASSSPPGTSRNNEQFF
NA NA TRBJ1-3 TRBV6-1 TGTGCCAGCAGTGAAGTCAGGGGAAACACCATATATTTT CASSEVRGNTIYF
NA NA TRBJ2-4 TRBV15 TGTGCCACCAGCCACCCGAGGGACGTCAAAAACATTCAGTACTTC CATSHPRDVKNIQYF
NA NA TRBJ2-5 TRBV2 TGTGCCACCTACTTTTGGGGGGCCCACCAAGAGACCCAGTACTTC CATYFWGAHQETQYF
NA once TRBJ1-4 TRBV6-1 TGTGCCAGCAGCTTCAGTGCAACTAATGAAAAACTGTTTTTT CASSFSATNEKLFF
NA NA TRBJ2-3 TRBV7-9 TGTGCCAGCAGCTTAGCAGGGTCCGATACGCAGTATTTT CASSLAGSDTQYF
TRBD2 NA TRBJ2-3 TRBV4-2 TGTGCCAGCAGCCAACCCACTAGCGGGGGGACAGATACGCAGTATTTT CASSQPTSGGTDTQYF
NA NA TRBJ2-7 TRBV11-1 TGTGCCAGCAGCTTAGAGAGAAGCTCCTACGAGCAGTACTTC CASSLERSSYEQYF
NA NA TRBJ1-5 TRBV4-3 TGCGCCAGCAGCCGCGGACACGCTAGCAATCAGCCCCAGCATTTT CASSRGHASNQPQHF
NA few TRBJ2-3 TRBV19 TGTGCCAGTAGTATAGATCGGGTCGGAGGAGGTGTGGACACAGATACGCAGTATTTT CASSIDRVGGGVDTDTQYF
TRBD1 NA TRBJ1-4 TRBV28 TGTGCCAGCAGTCTTACAGGGGAGGTTGAAAAACTGTTTTTT CASSLTGEVEKLFF
NA NA TRBJ2-1 TRBV28 TGTGCCAGCAACTCCGTCTGGGGATACAATGAGCAGTTCTTC CASNSVWGYNEQFF
NA once TRBJ1-2 TRBV5-5 TGTGCCAGCAGCCTCTCCCCCTTCCTTAACTATGGCTACACCTTC CASSLSPFLNYGYTF
TRBD2 NA TRBJ2-3 TRBV9 TGTGCCAGCAGCCCAGCCCTCCGCGGGGGAAGCACAGATACGCAGTATTTT CASSPALRGGSTDTQYF
TRBD2 NA TRBJ2-1 TRBV11-3 TGTGCCAGCAGCTTAACTAGCGGGACCAATGAGCAGTTCTTC CASSLTSGTNEQFF
NA NA TRBJ2-3 TRBV11-1 TGTGCCAGCAGCTTAGGACCAGATACGCAGTATTTT CASSLGPDTQYF
NA few TRBJ2-1 TRBV7-9 TGTGCCAGCAGCTTCCTGCAGGGGCCTCTTTACAATGAGCAGTTCTTC CASSFLQGPLYNEQFF
NA NA TRBJ2-7 TRBV5-1 TGCGCCAGCAGATACACCGGGGGCTCCTACGAGCAGTACTTC CASRYTGGSYEQYF
NA few TRBJ2-5 TRBV28 TGTGCCAGCAGTTTGGGGGGGGCTGGGACTATCGGCCAAGAGACCCAGTACTTC CASSLGGAGTIGQETQYF
NA NA TRBJ1-4 TRBV19 TGTGCCAGTAGAGGACGGCTTAATGAAAAACTGTTTTTT CASRGRLNEKLFF
TRBD2 NA TRBJ2-1 TRBV15 TGTGCCACCAGCAGAGATTCGGCGGGGGGGCAAAATGAGCAGTTCTTC CATSRDSAGGQNEQFF
NA NA TRBJ1-2 TRBV5-5 TGTGCCAGCAGTTTGACCCCAGGGTCAAACTATGGCTACACCTTC CASSLTPGSNYGYTF
TRBD2 NA TRBJ2-1 TRBV27 TGTGCCAGCAGCCAGGGACTAGCGGGGACCTACAATGAGCAGTTCTTC CASSQGLAGTYNEQFF
NA NA TRBJ1-2 TRBV5-1 TGCGCCAGCAGCGTAGGGGGTCCTTATGGCTACACCTTC CASSVGGPYGYTF
NA NA TRBJ1-2 TRBV7-8 TGTGCCAGCAGCTTAGTCATTATGACACCAAGGACTAACTATGGCTACACCTTC CASSLVIMTPRTNYGYTF
TRBD2 few TRBJ2-1 TRBV6-1 TGTGCCAGCACCCCTCTAGCGGGAGGGTTAAATGAGCAGTTCTTC CASTPLAGGLNEQFF
TRBD2 medium-sized TRBJ2-7 TRBV11-2 TGTGCCAGCAGCTTAGGACTAGCGGACTCCTACGAGCAGTACTTC CASSLGLADSYEQYF
TRBD1 NA TRBJ1-1 TRBV28 TGTGCCAGCAGGCCAGGGGGTGCGAACACTGAAGCTTTCTTT CASRPGGANTEAFF
TRBD2 NA TRBJ2-3 TRBV7-2 TGTGCCAGCAGCTCTGAGGCGGGGGGGATATGGGATACGCAGTATTTT CASSSEAGGIWDTQYF
NA NA TRBJ2-7 TRBV7-6 TGTGCCAGCAGCCTTCGGACGGGTACCTACGAGCAGTACTTC CASSLRTGTYEQYF
TRBD2 NA TRBJ2-7 TRBV7-2 TGTGCCAGCAGCTTACATTCGGGGGGGGTTCCCTACGAGCAGTACTTC CASSLHSGGVPYEQYF
NA NA TRBJ2-3 TRBV19 TGTGCCAGTAGTATAAGCAAAGAGCTGGATACGCAGTATTTT CASSISKELDTQYF